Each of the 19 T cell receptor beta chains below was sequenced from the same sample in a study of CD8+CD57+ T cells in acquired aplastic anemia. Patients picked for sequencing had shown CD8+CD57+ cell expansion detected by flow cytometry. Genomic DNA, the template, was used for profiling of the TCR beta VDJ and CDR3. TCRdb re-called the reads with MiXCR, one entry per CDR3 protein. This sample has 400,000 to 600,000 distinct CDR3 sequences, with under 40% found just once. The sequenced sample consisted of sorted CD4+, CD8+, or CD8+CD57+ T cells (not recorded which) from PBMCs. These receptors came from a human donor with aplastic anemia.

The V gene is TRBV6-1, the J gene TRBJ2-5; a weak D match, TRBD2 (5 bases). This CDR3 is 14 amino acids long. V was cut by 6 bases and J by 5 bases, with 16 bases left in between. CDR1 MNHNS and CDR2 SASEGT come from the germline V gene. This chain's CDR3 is CASRPLGFIETQYF. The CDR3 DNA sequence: TGTGCCAGCAGGCCACTAGGGTTTATTGAGACCCAGTACTTC.

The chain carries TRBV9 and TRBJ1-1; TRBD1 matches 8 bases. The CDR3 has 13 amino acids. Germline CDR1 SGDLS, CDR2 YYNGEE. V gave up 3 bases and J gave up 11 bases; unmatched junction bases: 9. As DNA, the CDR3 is TGTGCCAGCAGCGAAAAAACAGGGGGAACGGCTTTCTTT. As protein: CASSEKTGGTAFF. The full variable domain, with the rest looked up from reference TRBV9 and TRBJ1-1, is DSGVTQTPKHLITATGQRVTLRCSPRSGDLSVYWYQQSLDQGLQFLIQYYNGEERAKGNILERFSAQQFPDLHSELNLSSLELGDSALYFCASSEKTGGTAFFGQGTRLTVV.

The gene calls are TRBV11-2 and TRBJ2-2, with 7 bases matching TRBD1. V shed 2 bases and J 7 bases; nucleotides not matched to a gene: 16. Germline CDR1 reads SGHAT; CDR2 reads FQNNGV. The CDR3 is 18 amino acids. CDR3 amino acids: CASSLRGTARRYIGELFF. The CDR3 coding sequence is TGTGCCAGCAGCTTACGTGGGACAGCCCGCCGTTATATCGGGGAGCTGTTTTTT.

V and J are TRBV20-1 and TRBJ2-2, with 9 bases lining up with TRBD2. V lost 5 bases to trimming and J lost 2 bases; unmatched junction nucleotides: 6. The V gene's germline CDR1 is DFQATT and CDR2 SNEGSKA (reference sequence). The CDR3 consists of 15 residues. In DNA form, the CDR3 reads TGCAGTGCTCATCCGGGACTAGCAAACACCGGGGAGCTGTTTTTT. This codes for CSAHPGLANTGELFF.

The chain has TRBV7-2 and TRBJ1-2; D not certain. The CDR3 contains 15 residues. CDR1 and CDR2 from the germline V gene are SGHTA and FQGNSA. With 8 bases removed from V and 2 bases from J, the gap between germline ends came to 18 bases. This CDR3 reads CASGYSQSPNYGYTF. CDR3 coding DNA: TGTGCCAGCGGTTACTCCCAGAGCCCAAACTATGGCTACACCTTC.

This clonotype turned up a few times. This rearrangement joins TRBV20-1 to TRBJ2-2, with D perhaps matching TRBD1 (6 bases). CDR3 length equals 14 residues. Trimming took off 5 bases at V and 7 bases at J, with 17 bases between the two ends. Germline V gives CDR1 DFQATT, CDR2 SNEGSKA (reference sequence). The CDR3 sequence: CSAGRGRVGGELFF. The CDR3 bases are TGCAGTGCTGGCAGGGGAAGGGTGGGCGGGGAGCTGTTTTTT.

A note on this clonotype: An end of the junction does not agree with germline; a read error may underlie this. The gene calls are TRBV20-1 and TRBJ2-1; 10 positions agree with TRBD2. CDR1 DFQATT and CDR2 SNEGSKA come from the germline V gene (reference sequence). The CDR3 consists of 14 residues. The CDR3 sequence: CSARTSGRYSEQFF. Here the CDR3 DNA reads TGCAGTGCTAGGACTAGCGGGCGATACAGTGAGCAGTTCTTC.

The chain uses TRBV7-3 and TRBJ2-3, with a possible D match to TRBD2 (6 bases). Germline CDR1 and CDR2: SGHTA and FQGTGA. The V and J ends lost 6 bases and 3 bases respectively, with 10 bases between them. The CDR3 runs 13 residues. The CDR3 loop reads CASSPGETDTQYF. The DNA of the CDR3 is TGTGCCAGCAGTCCGGGGGAAACAGATACGCAGTATTTT.

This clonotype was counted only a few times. DNA for the CDR3: TGTGCCACCAGCAGATCCCAAAACAGGGTTGTAAGAGATACGCAGTATTTT. Protein product: CATSRSQNRVVRDTQYF. V and J are TRBV15 and TRBJ2-3; TRBD1 is a possible D gene (6 bases). The V gene lost 2 bases and the J gene lost 5 bases, with 20 bases spanning the gap. The CDR3 is 17 amino acids. Germline V lookup: CDR1 LNHNV, CDR2 YYDKDF (reference sequence).

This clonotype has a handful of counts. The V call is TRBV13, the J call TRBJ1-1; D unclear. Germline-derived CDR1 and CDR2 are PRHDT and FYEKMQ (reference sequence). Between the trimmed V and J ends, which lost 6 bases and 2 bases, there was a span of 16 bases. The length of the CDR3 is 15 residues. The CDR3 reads CASSAGWAANTEAFF. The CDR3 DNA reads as TGTGCCAGCAGTGCCGGTTGGGCAGCTAACACTGAAGCTTTCTTT.

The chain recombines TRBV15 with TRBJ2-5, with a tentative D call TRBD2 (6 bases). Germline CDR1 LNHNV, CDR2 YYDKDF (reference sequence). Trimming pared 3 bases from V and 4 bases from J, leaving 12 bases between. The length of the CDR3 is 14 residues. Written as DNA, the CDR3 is TGTGCCACCAGCAGTGGAGGGGAGCGAGAGACCCAGTACTTC. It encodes CATSSGGERETQYF.

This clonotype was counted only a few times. The CDR3 loop reads CASSVGSGSSGEQFF. CDR3 nucleotide sequence: TGTGCCAGCAGCGTAGGCAGCGGGAGCAGCGGTGAGCAGTTCTTC. The J gene is TRBJ2-1, the V gene TRBV9; TRBD2 matches at 8 bases. V dropped 0 bases and J dropped 9; count of bases not matched to a gene: 8. The CDR3 length is 15 residues. In germline, CDR1 is SGDLS, CDR2 YYNGEE.

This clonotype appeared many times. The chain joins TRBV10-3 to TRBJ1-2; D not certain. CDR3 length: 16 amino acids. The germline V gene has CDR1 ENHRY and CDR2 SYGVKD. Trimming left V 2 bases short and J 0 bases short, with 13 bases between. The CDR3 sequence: CAISEKSATSNYGYTF. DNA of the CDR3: TGTGCCATCAGTGAGAAATCAGCTACTTCTAACTATGGCTACACCTTC.

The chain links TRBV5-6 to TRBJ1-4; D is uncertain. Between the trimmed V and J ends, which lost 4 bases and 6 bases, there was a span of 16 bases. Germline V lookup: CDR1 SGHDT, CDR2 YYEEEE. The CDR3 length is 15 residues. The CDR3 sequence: CASSSSLGGHEKLFF. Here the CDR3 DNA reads TGTGCCAGCAGCAGTAGCCTCGGCGGGCATGAAAAACTGTTTTTT.

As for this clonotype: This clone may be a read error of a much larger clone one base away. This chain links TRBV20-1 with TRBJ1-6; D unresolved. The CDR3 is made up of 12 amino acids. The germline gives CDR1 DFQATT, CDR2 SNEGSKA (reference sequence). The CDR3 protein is CSAAGNNSPPHF. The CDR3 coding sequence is TGCAGTGCCGCAGGAAATAATTCACCCCCCCACTTT.

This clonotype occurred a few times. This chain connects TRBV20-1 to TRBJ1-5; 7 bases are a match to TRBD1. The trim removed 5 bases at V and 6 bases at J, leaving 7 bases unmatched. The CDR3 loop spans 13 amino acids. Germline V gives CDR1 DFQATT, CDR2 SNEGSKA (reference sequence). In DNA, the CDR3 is TGCAGTGCTGCCACAGGGGAAGGTCAGCCCCAGCATTTT. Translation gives CSAATGEGQPQHF.

As DNA, the CDR3 is TGTGCCGTCCGCGGGAGCTCCTACGAGCAGTACTTC. Protein product: CAVRGSSYEQYF. The chain joins TRBV6-1 to TRBJ2-7; 7 bases map to TRBD2. Germline CDR1 reads MNHNS; CDR2 reads SASEGT. Germline trimming cut 11 bases from V and 0 bases from J; bases unmatched to any gene: 4. This CDR3 contains 12 residues.

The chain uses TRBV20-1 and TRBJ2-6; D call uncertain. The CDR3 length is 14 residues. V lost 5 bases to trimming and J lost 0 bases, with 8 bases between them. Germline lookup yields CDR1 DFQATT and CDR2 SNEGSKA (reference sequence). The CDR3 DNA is TGCAGTGCTGTAACAGACTCTGGGGCCAACGTCCTGACTTTC. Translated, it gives CSAVTDSGANVLTF.

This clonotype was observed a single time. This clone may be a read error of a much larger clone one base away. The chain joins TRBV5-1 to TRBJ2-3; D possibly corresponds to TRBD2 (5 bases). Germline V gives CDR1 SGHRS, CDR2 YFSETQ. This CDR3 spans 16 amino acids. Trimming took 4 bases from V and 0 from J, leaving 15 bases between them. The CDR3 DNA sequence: TGCGCCAGCAGCATAGTTGTGAGCGGTAGCACAGATACGCAGTATTTT. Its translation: CASSIVVSGSTDTQYF.